Below are 18 T cell receptor beta chains sequenced from a single sample in a study of T cell responses to AZD1222 COVID-19 vaccine. The protocol was immunoSEQ multiplex PCR, while the TCRdb copy is restricted to in-frame clones and leaves out a portion. The data contain approximately 80,000 clones, around 85% of them singletons. The sequencing here drew on peripheral blood, taken 28 days after the second AZD1222 dose. The receptor source for this set is an adult who received the AZD1222 COVID-19 vaccine.

V usage is TRBV24-1 and J usage is TRBJ2-7; perhaps D is TRBD1 or TRBD2 (5 bases each). V dropped 2 bases and J dropped 3 bases, with 13 bases sitting between them. Per germline, CDR1 KGHDR and CDR2 SFDVKD. The CDR3 runs to 15 residues. Here the CDR3 reads CATSDSSGTDYEQYF. In nucleotides, the CDR3 is TGTGCCACCAGTGATTCCTCCGGGACGGACTACGAGCAGTACTTC.

The V call is TRBV6-5, the J call TRBJ2-3, with TRBD2 as a possible D gene (5 bases). V shed 6 bases and J shed 1 base, with 11 bases lying between them. This CDR3 contains 14 residues. Germline V CDR1 and CDR2: MNHEY, SVGAGI. CDR3 in DNA: TGTGCCAGCAGGAGGGCCGGTGGCACAGATACGCAGTATTTT. It specifies CASRRAGGTDTQYF.

The chain has TRBV23-1 and TRBJ1-2; tentatively, D is TRBD1 (5 bases). TRBV23-1 is flagged as an ORF with uncertain function. Trimming removed 2 bases from V and 2 bases from J, with 15 bases in between. The CDR3 has 16 residues. The CDR3 loop reads CASSQPPGPRNYGYTF. The CDR3 nucleotides read TGCGCCAGCAGTCAACCTCCGGGGCCTCGGAACTATGGCTACACCTTC.

The V call is TRBV10-3, the J call TRBJ2-1; 9 positions match TRBD1. Germline CDR1 and CDR2: ENHRY and SYGVKD. The CDR3 totals 17 residues. The J segment lost 2 bases and the V segment lost 0 bases, leaving 5 bases of the junction unmatched. The CDR3 loop is CAISESLGQGPYNEQFF. The DNA of the CDR3 is TGTGCCATCAGTGAGTCATTGGGACAGGGACCCTACAATGAGCAGTTCTTC.

CDR3 sequence reads: CASKQSSYNSPLHF. The CDR3 DNA reads TGTGCCAGCAAACAGAGCTCCTATAATTCACCCCTCCACTTT. The chain recombines TRBV28 with TRBJ1-6, with D uncertain. The V gene lost 7 bases and the J gene lost 0 bases, with 7 bases spanning the gap. This CDR3 is 14 amino acids long. CDR1 and CDR2 (germline): MDHEN, SYDVKM. Full variable domain (rest looked up from reference TRBV28 and TRBJ1-6): DVKVTQSSRYLVKRTGEKVFLECVQDMDHENMFWYRQDPGLGLRLIYFSYDVKMKEKGDIPEGYSVSREKKERFSLILESASTNQTSMYLCASKQSSYNSPLHFGNGTRLTVT.

This chain links TRBV18 with TRBJ2-1, with 9 bases lining up with TRBD2. Germline V gene lookup returns CDR1 KGHSH and CDR2 LQKENI. The CDR3 spans 14 residues. The V gene end was trimmed by 4 bases and the J gene end by 6 bases; junction bases not matched to a gene: 4. The CDR3 DNA sequence: TGTGCCAGCTCACTGACTAGCGGTCCCAATGAGCAGTTCTTC. This gives the protein CASSLTSGPNEQFF.

The chain carries TRBV4-2 and TRBJ1-5, with TRBD1 as a possible D gene (6 bases). The CDR3 loop spans 16 amino acids. The V end lost 0 bases, the J end lost 3 bases, and 12 bases lay between the germline ends. The germline gives CDR1 LGHNA, CDR2 YNFKEQ. DNA of the CDR3: TGTGCCAGCAGCCAAGATCCAAGGGGGACCAATCAGCCCCAGCATTTT. Protein product: CASSQDPRGTNQPQHF.

This clone was seen only a few times. The genes are TRBV11-3 and TRBJ1-6, with 7 bases lining up with TRBD1. Germline CDR1 reads SGHNT; CDR2 reads YENEEA. The CDR3 runs to 12 residues. The ends lost 4 bases at V and 14 bases at J; junction bases unmatched: 5. This chain's CDR3 is CASSWDSSALHF. CDR3 in DNA: TGTGCCAGCAGCTGGGACAGCTCGGCCCTCCACTTT.

The CDR3 nucleotides are TGTGCCAGCAGTTACTACACCCGTCGTTCCTACAATGAGCAGTTCTTC. As protein: CASSYYTRRSYNEQFF. V gene TRBV7-2 combines with J gene TRBJ2-1; the D is unclear. Trimming pared 6 bases from V and 1 base from J, leaving 16 bases between. The CDR3 contains 16 residues. The V gene's germline CDR1 is SGHTA and CDR2 FQGNSA.

This clone occurred once. The genes are TRBV6-2 or TRBV6-3 and TRBJ2-1; D is possibly TRBD2 (6 bases). V lost 5 bases and J 4 bases, leaving 18 bases between the germline ends. The germline V gene has CDR1 MNHEY and CDR2 SVGEGT. This CDR3 has 16 residues. CDR3 residues: CASSPSYGRDYNEQFF. The CDR3 coding sequence is TGTGCCAGCAGTCCGTCCTACGGGCGGGATTACAATGAGCAGTTCTTC.

The V and J genes are TRBV10-2 and TRBJ1-6; tentative D call: TRBD1 (6 bases). The ends were cut back, 1 base at V and 7 bases at J, with 8 bases in the middle. The CDR3 runs to 14 residues. CDR1 and CDR2 from the germline V gene are WSHSY and SAAADI. Here the CDR3 DNA reads TGCGCCAGCAGTGAGTTAGGACAGAATTCACCCCTCCACTTT. The encoded protein is CASSELGQNSPLHF.

This chain uses TRBV7-9 with TRBJ2-2, with D possibly being TRBD2 (6 bases). Germline V gene lookup returns CDR1 SEHNR and CDR2 FQNEAQ (reference sequence). V gave up 3 bases and J gave up 5 bases, with 10 bases separating them. The CDR3 runs 14 residues. This chain's CDR3 is CASSFGGGTGELFF. The CDR3 region has the DNA TGTGCCAGCAGCTTTGGGGGAGGTACCGGGGAGCTGTTTTTT.

This chain links TRBV28 with TRBJ1-1, with a weak D call TRBD1 (5 bases). The length of the CDR3 is 14 residues. V dropped 3 bases and J dropped 0 bases, with 8 bases sitting between them. CDR1 MDHEN and CDR2 SYDVKM come from the germline V gene. CDR3 residues: CASSFVRVNTEAFF. CDR3 in DNA: TGTGCCAGCAGTTTCGTCAGGGTGAACACTGAAGCTTTCTTT.

The chain joins TRBV10-3 to TRBJ1-3; TRBD1 matches at 11 bases. The CDR3 has 15 residues. With V trimmed by 6 bases and J by 0 bases, 1 base remained unmatched. Germline V gene sequence: CDR1 ENHRY, CDR2 SYGVKD. CDR3: CAISGQGASGNTIYF. CDR3 DNA sequence: TGTGCCATCAGCGGACAGGGGGCCTCTGGAAACACCATATATTTT.

The rearrangement uses TRBV6-5 and TRBJ1-2; TRBD1 is a possible D gene (6 bases). Trimming took 8 bases from V and 8 from J, leaving 15 bases between them. Germline CDR1 is MNHEY and CDR2 is SVGAGI. This CDR3 has 12 amino acids. In nucleotides, the CDR3 is TGTGCCAGCGGCAGCACAGGGATCGGCTACACCTTC. Its translation is CASGSTGIGYTF.

This chain links TRBV5-4 with TRBJ2-1, with 13 bases lining up with TRBD2. The CDR3 is made up of 16 amino acids. The V gene's germline CDR1 is SGHNT and CDR2 YYREEE (reference sequence). The J segment lost 4 bases and the V segment lost 4 bases, leaving 5 bases of the junction unmatched. CDR3 region: CASSRGTSGTYNEQFF. CDR3 nucleotides: TGTGCCAGCAGCCGGGGGACTAGCGGGACTTACAATGAGCAGTTCTTC.

This sequence joins TRBV7-8 and TRBJ2-7; D gene unclear. The germline CDR1 and CDR2 sequences are SGHVS and FQNEAQ. The CDR3 spans 14 residues. With 5 bases removed from V and 4 bases from J, the gap between germline ends came to 15 bases. DNA for the CDR3: TGTGCCAGCAGCGGGTCCCTGCTTCGGTACGAGCAGTACTTC. Amino acids: CASSGSLLRYEQYF.

The chain employs TRBV10-1 and TRBJ2-1; D perhaps matches TRBD1 (5 bases). V was shortened by 3 bases and J by 4 bases, with 13 bases between the two germline ends. This CDR3 has 15 amino acids. Germline assignment: CDR1 WNHNN and CDR2 SYGVQD (reference sequence). The CDR3 region has the DNA TGCGCCAGCAGTGATGAAGGACAAGCTTACAATGAGCAGTTCTTC. This encodes CASSDEGQAYNEQFF.